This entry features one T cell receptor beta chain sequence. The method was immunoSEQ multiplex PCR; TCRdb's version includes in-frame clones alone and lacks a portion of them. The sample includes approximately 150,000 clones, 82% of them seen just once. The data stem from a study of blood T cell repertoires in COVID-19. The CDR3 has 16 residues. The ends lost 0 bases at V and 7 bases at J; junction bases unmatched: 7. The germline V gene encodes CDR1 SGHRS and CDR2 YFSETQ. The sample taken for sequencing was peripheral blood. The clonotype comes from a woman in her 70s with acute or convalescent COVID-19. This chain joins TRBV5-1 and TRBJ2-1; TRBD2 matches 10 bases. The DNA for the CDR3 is TGCGCCAGCAGCTTGGAGGTTAGCGGGGGGCCGAATGAGCAGTTCTTC. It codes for CASSLEVSGGPNEQFF.